One T cell receptor beta chain is described in this entry. These data come from a study of Graves' ophthalmopathy and Graves' hyperthyroidism. The authors amplified TCR beta CDR3 regions from RNA transcripts. An initial RT-PCR round employing HTBI primers preceded a second-round multiplex PCR. TCRdb redid the calling of the multiplex PCR reads with MiXCR, one entry per CDR3 protein. The sample includes approximately 540,000 distinct CDR3 sequences, about two fifths of them seen just once. Other autoimmune diseases, uncontrolled infections, pregnancy and lactation each led to patient exclusion. This TCR derives from an adult man with Graves' hyperthyroidism. Sample: peripheral blood or thyroid tissue (not recorded which).

The CDR3 coding sequence is TGTGCCAGGGACAGGGACAATGAGCAGTTCTTC. Its translation is CARDRDNEQFF. This sequence joins TRBV5-6 and TRBJ2-1; 8 positions agree with TRBD1. The CDR3 runs 11 residues. Germline assignment: CDR1 SGHDT and CDR2 YYEEEE. Trimming removed 8 bases from V and 5 bases from J; junction bases left unmatched: 0.